This T cell receptor (beta chain) was documented in a study of ipilimumab plus nivolumab after autologous stem cell transplantation. As for the study in general: Typical patient got 5 ipilimumab doses and roughly 8 nivolumab doses (median).

Study-level findings and limits: The authors say TCR, Treg and microbiome findings warrant further study.

Repertoires were generated with immunoSEQ multiplex PCR, while TCRdb's copy carries only in-frame clones and drops some. This sample carries around 15,000 clones, 60% to 75% of them seen once, and the ten largest clones take roughly 10%. The V end was cut by 5 bases, the J end by 0 bases, with 8 bases between. The CDR3 totals 14 residues. From germline, CDR1 is SGHAT and CDR2 FQNNGV. Notes on this clone: Antigen unknown.

Starting 14 to 28 days after autologous transplant, ipilimumab 1 mg/kg was given. Patients received nivolumab 3 mg/kg at weeks 1, 4, 7, 10, then fortnightly to week 26. The TCR comes from a male donor with primary mediastinal lymphoma. Specimen: PBMCs, collected in a trial of ipilimumab plus nivolumab as post-transplant consolidation. This chain uses TRBV11-2 with TRBJ1-3; D call uncertain. The CDR3 DNA follows: TGTGCCAGCAGCGCGGGGATCTCTGGAAACACCATATATTTT. The encoded protein is CASSAGISGNTIYF.